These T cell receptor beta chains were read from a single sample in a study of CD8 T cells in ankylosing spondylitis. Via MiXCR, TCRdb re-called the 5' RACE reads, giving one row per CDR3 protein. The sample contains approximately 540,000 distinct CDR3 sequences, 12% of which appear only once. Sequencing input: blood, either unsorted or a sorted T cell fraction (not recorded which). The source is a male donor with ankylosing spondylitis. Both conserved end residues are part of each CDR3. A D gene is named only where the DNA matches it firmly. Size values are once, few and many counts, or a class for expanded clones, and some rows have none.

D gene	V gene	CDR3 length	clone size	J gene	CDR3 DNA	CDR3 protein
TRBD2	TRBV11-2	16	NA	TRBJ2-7	TGTGCCAGCAGCTTAGAGCTAGCGGGAAGCGTTTACGAGCAGTACTTC	CASSLELAGSVYEQYF
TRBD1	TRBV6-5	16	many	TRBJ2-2	TGTGCCAGCAGTTTAACCGGGACAGGGAACACCGGGGAGCTGTTTTTT	CASSLTGTGNTGELFF
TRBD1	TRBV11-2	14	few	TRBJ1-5	TGTGCCAGCAGCTTAGATAATCGGGACAGCGATCAGCATTTT	CASSLDNRDSDQHF
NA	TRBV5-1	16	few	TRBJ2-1	TGCGCCAGCAGCTACCTGGCTGGAGGGGCCTACAATGAGCAGTTCTTC	CASSYLAGGAYNEQFF
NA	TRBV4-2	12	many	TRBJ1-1	TGTGCCAGCAGCCTCGGGGCGGCTGAAGCTTTCTTT	CASSLGAAEAFF
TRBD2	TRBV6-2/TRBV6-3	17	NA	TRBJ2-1	TGTGCCAGCAGTCCACGGCCCCTAGCGGTCTCCTACAATGAGCAGTTCTTC	CASSPRPLAVSYNEQFF
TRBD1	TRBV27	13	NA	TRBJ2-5	TGTGCCAGCACCTCGCCAGGGGGAGAGACCCAGTACTTC	CASTSPGGETQYF
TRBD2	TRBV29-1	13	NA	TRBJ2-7	TGCAGCGTTCTAGCGGGGGGTTCCTACGAGCAGTACTTC	CSVLAGGSYEQYF
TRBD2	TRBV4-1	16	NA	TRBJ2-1	TGCGCCAGCAGCCAAGGGCTAGCGGGCCACTACAATGAGCAGTTCTTC	CASSQGLAGHYNEQFF
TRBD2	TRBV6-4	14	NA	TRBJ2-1	TGTGCCAGCAGTTTACAGGGTAGCGGGAGTCAGCAGTTCTTC	CASSLQGSGSQQFF
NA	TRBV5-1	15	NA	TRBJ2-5	TGCGCCAGCAGCCCCCAGGGGGGGTGGCAAGAGACCCAGTACTTC	CASSPQGGWQETQYF
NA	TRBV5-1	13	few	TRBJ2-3	TGCGCCAGCAGAGGGGCAAGCACAGATACGCAGTATTTT	CASRGASTDTQYF
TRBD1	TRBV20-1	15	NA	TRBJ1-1	TGCAGGCCGGGACAGGGGGCGCTTTTTCACACTGAAGCTTTCTTT	CRPGQGALFHTEAFF
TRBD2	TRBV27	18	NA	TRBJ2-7	TGTGCCAGCAGTCGCCTTTTGACTAGCGAAATGTTCTTCTACGAGCAGTACTTC	CASSRLLTSEMFFYEQYF
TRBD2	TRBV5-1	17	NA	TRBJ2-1	TGCGCCAGCAGCGTGGGACTAGCGGGAGCTAGTTACAATGAGCAGTTCTTC	CASSVGLAGASYNEQFF
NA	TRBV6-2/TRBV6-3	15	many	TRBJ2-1	TGTGCCAGCTCTAGTAGCGGAGGGATATACAATGAGCAGTTCTTC	CASSSSGGIYNEQFF
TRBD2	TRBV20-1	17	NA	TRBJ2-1	TGCAGTGCTAGTTCTAGCGGGAGGGCCCAAAGCTACAATGAGCAGTTCTTC	CSASSSGRAQSYNEQFF
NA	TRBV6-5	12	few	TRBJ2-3	TGTGCCAGCAGAGACGCGGGGTATACGCAGTATTTT	CASRDAGYTQYF
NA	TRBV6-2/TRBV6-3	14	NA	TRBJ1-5	TGTGCCAGCTACACAGGGATGGGCAATCAGCCCCAGCATTTT	CASYTGMGNQPQHF
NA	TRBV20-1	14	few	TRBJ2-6	TGCAGTGCTAGTGAAGGGACTGGGGCCAACGTCCTGACTTTC	CSASEGTGANVLTF
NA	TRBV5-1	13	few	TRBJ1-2	TGCGCCAGCAGCGACACAGGGAACTATGGCTACACCTTC	CASSDTGNYGYTF
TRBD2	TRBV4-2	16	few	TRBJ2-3	TGTGCCAGCAGCCAAGATAGGGCGGGAGGCACAGATACGCAGTATTTT	CASSQDRAGGTDTQYF